The 2 T cell receptor beta chains below all came from one sample that was sequenced in a study of CXCR3-negative and CXCR3-positive naive CD8 T cells (dated 2019 in TCRdb). Instrument on record: NextSeq 550. The Human TCR Profiling Kit (MiLaboratory) was used to make UMI-labeled 5' RACE TRB cDNA libraries. TCRdb reprocessed the reads into one record per CDR3 protein sequence, lacking DNA. This sample's records show some 130,000 distinct CDR3 sequences. Of the sample, approximately 0.5% falls within the top ten clones. Sequencing was carried out using naive CXCR3- CD8+ T cells from blood. In light of the paper, this sample's cell subset or site label describes: CD45RO-CCR7+CD27+CD95- naive CD8+ T cells lacking CXCR3 (TNR3-). These receptors came from a human donor in good health. Some clones in this sample may be carry-over from other donors' samples.

The chain is built from TRBV5-1 and TRBJ2-7. Germline V gives CDR1 SGHRS, CDR2 YFSETQ. The CDR3 has 14 amino acids. The CDR3 region is CASSPYGGSYEQYF.

V is TRBV5-3 and J is TRBJ1-3. TRBV5-3 falls under the ORF class, with uncertain function. The CDR3 runs to 17 residues. The CDR3 protein is CARSLEVYGSSGNTIYF.